These 8 T cell receptor beta chains share one sample of origin, sequenced in a study of T cells after posttransplantation cyclophosphamide. Clones were sequenced by immunoSEQ multiplex PCR, and TCRdb holds only the in-frame ones, with some missing. The table has roughly 10,000 clones, approximately 95% seen once. Sequencing was carried out using naive CD8+ T cells sorted from PBMCs. The receptors originated from a young man in good health and a related stem cell transplant donor.

The V gene is TRBV19, the J gene TRBJ2-3; TRBD1 aligns across 10 bases. The CDR3 sequence is 16 residues long. The trim removed 6 bases at V and 4 bases at J, leaving 10 bases unmatched. CDR1 is LNHDA, CDR2 SQIVND, per germline (reference sequence). In DNA, the CDR3 is TGTGCCAGTAGATCGACAGGGGGCCGGGGCGCAGATACGCAGTATTTT. Its protein product is CASRSTGGRGADTQYF.

This chain links TRBV10-3 with TRBJ1-3; D is undetermined. V was clipped by 4 bases and J by 3 bases, with 10 bases between them. Germline CDR1 is ENHRY and CDR2 is SYGVKD. The CDR3 runs 14 residues. In DNA form, the CDR3 reads TGTGCCATCAGTGGCGGTCCTAGTGGAAACACCATATATTTT. This encodes CAISGGPSGNTIYF.

This rearrangement joins TRBV9 to TRBJ1-4; possibly TRBD1 for D (5 bases). CDR3 length: 14 amino acids. The germline CDR1 and CDR2 sequences are SGDLS and YYNGEE. The V and J ends lost 0 bases and 5 bases respectively, with 8 bases between them. The CDR3 is CASSVERQNEKLFF. Here the CDR3 DNA reads TGTGCCAGCAGCGTAGAAAGACAGAATGAAAAACTGTTTTTT.

Only one count was recorded for this clone. The chain recombines TRBV7-8 with TRBJ2-1, with D hard to call. Trimming pared 5 bases from V and 1 base from J, leaving 12 bases between. The CDR3 length is 15 residues. Germline V CDR1 and CDR2: SGHVS, FQNEAQ. CDR3 in amino acids: CASSPRVTSYNEQFF. CDR3 sequence (DNA): TGTGCCAGCAGCCCCCGTGTGACTTCCTACAATGAGCAGTTCTTC.

The genes are TRBV18 and TRBJ2-7, with 7 nucleotides matching TRBD1. V was pared by 3 bases and J by 2 bases, with 4 bases of the junction left unmatched. This CDR3 has 14 amino acids. The germline V gene has CDR1 KGHSH and CDR2 LQKENI. CDR3 residues: CASSPTGTTYEQYF. The CDR3 DNA reads TGTGCCAGCTCACCGACAGGGACCACCTACGAGCAGTACTTC.

J is TRBJ2-3 and V is TRBV4-3; D gene unclear. Germline-derived CDR1 and CDR2 are LGHNA and YSLEER. V gave up 1 base and J gave up 5 bases, with 10 bases separating them. This CDR3 has 14 residues. DNA for the CDR3: TGCGCCAGCAGCCAAGTAAGCCCCCGAGATACGCAGTATTTT. Encoded protein: CASSQVSPRDTQYF.

The genes are TRBV5-6 and TRBJ2-2; TRBD2 matches 8 bases. The CDR3 is 17 residues long. The V and J ends lost 2 bases and 2 bases, in that order; junction bases with no gene match: 8. Germline V gene data show CDR1 as SGHDT and CDR2 as YYEEEE. As DNA, the CDR3 is TGTGCCAGCAGCTTCTCGGGGGGGCCTTTAAACACCGGGGAGCTGTTTTTT. This gives the protein CASSFSGGPLNTGELFF.

The CDR3 DNA reads TGCGCCAGCAGCCAAGACAGGGGCGGCACTGAAGCTTTCTTT. Protein sequence: CASSQDRGGTEAFF. The chain has TRBV4-1 and TRBJ1-1, with D tentatively TRBD1 (6 bases). Germline CDR1 MGHRA, CDR2 YSYEKL. CDR3 length equals 14 residues. Deletions cut 0 bases from V and 4 bases from J, with 9 bases between.